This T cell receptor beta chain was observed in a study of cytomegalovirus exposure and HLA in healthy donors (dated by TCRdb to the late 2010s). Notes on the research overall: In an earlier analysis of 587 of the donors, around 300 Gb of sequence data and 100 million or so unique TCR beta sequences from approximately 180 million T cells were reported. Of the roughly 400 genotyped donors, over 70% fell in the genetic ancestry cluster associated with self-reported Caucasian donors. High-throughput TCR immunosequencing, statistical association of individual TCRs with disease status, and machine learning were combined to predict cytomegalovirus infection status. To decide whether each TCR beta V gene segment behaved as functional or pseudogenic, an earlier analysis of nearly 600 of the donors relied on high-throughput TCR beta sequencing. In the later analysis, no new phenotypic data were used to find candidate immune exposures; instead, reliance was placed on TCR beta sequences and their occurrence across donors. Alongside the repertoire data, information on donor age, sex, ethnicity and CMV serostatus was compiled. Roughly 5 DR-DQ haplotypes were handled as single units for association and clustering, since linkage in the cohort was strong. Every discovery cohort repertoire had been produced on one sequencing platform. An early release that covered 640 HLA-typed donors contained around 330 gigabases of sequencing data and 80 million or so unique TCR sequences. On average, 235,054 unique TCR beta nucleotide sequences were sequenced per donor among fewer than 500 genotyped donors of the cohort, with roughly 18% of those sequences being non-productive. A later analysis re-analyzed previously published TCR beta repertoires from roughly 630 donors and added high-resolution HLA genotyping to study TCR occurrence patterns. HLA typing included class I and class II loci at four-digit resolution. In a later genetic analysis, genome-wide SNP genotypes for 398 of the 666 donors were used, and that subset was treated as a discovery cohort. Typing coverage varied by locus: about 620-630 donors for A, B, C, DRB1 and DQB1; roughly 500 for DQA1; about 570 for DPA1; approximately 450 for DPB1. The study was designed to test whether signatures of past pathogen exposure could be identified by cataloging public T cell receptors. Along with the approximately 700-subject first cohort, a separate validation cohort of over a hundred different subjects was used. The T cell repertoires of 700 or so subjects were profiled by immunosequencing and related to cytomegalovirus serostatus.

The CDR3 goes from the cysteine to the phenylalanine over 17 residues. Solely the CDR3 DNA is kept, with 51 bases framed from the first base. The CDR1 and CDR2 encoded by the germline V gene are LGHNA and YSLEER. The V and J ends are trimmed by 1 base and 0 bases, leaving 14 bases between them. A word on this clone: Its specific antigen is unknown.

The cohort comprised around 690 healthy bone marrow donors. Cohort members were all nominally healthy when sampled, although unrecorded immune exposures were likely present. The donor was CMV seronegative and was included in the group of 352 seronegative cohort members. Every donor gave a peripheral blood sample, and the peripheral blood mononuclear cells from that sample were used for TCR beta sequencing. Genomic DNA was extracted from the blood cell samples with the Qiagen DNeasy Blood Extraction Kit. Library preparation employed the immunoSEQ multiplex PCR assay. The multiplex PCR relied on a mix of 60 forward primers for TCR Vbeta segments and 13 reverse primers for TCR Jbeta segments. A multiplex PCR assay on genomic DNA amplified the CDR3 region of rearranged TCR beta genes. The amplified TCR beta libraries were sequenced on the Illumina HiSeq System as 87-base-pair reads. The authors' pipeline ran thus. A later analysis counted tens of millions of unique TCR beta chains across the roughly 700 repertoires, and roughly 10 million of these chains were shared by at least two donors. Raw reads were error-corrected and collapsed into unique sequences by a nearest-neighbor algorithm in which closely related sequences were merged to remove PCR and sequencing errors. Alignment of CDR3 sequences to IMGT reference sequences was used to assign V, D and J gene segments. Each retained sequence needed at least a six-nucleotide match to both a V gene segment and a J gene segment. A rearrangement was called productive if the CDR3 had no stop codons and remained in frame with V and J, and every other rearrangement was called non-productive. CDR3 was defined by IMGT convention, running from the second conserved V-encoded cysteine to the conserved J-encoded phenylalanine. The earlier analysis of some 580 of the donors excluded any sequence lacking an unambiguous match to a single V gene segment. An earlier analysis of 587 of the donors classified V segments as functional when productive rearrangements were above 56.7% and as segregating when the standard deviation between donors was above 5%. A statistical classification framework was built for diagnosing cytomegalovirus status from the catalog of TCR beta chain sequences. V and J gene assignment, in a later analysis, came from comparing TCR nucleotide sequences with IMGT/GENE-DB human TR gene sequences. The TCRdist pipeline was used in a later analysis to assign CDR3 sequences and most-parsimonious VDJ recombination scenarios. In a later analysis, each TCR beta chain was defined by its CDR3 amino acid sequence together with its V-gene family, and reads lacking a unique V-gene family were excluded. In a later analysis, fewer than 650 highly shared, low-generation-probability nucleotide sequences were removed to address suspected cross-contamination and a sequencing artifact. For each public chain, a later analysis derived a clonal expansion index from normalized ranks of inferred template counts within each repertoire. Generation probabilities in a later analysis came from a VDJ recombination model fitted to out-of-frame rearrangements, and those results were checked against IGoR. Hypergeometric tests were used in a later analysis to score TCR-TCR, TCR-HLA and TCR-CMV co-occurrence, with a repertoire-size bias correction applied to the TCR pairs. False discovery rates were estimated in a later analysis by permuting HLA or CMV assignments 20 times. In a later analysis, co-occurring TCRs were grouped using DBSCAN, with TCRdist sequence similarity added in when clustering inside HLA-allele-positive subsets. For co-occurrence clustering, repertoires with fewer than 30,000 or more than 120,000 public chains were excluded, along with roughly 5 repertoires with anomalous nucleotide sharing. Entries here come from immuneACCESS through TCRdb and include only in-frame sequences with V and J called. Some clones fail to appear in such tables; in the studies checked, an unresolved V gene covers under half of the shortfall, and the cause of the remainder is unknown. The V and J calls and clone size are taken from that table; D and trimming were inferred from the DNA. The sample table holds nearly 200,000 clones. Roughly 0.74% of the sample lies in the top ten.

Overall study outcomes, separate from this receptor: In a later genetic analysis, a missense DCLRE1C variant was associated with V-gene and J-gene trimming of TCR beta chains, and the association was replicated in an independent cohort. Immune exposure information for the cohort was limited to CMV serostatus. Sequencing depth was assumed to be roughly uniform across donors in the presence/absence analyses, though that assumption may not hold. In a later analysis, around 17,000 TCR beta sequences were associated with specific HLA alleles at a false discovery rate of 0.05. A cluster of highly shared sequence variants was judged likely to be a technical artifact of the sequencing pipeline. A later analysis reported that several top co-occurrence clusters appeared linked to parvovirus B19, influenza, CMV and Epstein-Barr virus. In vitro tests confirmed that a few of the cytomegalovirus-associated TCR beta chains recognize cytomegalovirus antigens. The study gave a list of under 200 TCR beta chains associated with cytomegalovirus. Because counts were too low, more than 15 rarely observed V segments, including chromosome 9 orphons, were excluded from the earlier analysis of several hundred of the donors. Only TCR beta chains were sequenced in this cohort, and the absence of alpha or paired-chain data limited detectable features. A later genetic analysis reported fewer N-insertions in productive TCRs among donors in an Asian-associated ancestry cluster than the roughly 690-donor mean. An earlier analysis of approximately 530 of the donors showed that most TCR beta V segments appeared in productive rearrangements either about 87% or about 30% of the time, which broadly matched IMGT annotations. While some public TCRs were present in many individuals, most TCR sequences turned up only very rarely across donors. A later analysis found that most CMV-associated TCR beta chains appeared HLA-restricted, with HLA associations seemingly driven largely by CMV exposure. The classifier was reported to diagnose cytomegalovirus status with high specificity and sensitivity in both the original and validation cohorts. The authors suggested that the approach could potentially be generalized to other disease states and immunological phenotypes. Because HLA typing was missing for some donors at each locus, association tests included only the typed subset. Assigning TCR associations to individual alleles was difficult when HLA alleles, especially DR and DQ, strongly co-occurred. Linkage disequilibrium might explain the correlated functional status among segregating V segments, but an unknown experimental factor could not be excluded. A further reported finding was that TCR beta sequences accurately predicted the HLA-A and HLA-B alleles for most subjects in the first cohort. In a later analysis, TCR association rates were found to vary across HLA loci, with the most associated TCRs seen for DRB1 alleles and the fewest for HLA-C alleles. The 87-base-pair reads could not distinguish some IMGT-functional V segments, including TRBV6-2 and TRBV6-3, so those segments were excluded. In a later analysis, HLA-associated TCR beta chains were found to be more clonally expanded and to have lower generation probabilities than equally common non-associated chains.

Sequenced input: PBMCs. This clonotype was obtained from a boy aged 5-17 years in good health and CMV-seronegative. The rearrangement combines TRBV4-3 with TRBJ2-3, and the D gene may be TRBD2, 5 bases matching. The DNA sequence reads TGCGCCAGCAGCCAAGCCCCCCAGCGGCCTAGCACAGATACGCAGTATTTT. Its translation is CASSQAPQRPSTDTQYF.